This T cell receptor (beta chain) comes out of a study of identical twins. Worth noting for this clonotype: Its specificity is unknown.

Study results and caveats: With abundant cord blood beta clonotypes, insertions were fewer; memory repertoires showed no such pattern. The conclusions drew on cross-sectional statistical analysis instead of tracking the same donors. Researchers caution that invariant MAIT and iNKT cells could partly confound zero-insertion analyses. Monozygotic twin pairs showed more out-of-frame TCR alpha sharing than models estimated.

From germline, CDR1 is SGHTA and CDR2 FQGTGA. The length of the CDR3 is 15 residues. The V end was cut by 3 bases, the J end by 0 bases, with 9 bases between. TCRdb analysed the 5' RACE reads with MiXCR anew, one entry per CDR3 protein. This sample has 200,000 to 250,000 distinct CDR3 sequences, with under 10% found just once. The same data also went into a second study, on yellow fever vaccine responses in identical twins.

V gene TRBV7-3 combines with J gene TRBJ2-1, with D hard to call. Sequenced: memory (CD45RO+) T cells sorted from blood. The sequence came from a woman aged 18-30 years in good health. The CDR3 DNA follows: TGTGCCAGCAGCTTCGAGGTGAGCTCCTACAATGAGCAGTTCTTC. Residues: CASSFEVSSYNEQFF.